These 21 T cell receptor beta chains share one sample of origin, sequenced in a study of T cells in Graves' hyperthyroidism and ophthalmopathy. Authors of the study amplified TCR beta CDR3 regions from RNA transcripts. Researchers ran a first-round RT-PCR on the TCR CDR3 using the HTBI primer set. A single record per CDR3 protein comes from TCRdb applying MiXCR to the multiplex PCR reads. Of under 750,000 distinct CDR3 sequences detected, approximately 19% appear once; the ten largest clones hold roughly a sixth. The sample comprised blood. These receptors were collected from a woman aged 50 to 60 with Graves' hyperthyroidism that later progressed to Graves' ophthalmopathy.

This clonotype was recorded a few times. V usage is TRBV5-4 and J usage is TRBJ1-1; D is unresolved. There are 14 residues in the CDR3. Trimming left V 0 bases short and J 1 base short, with 7 bases between. Germline lookup yields CDR1 SGHNT and CDR2 YYREEE (reference sequence). CDR3 DNA: TGTGCCAGCAGCTTGGCCCATCGGAACACTGAAGCTTTCTTT. This encodes CASSLAHRNTEAFF.

This clonotype was found many times. The chain uses TRBV30 and TRBJ2-5; no clear D. CDR3 length equals 13 residues. Per the germline V gene, CDR1 is GTSNPN and CDR2 is SVGIG (reference sequence). V lost 1 base, J lost 5 bases, and 11 bases lay in between. As DNA, the CDR3 is TGTGCCTGGAGTGGGGGTCTGGGGGAGACCCAGTACTTC. Residues: CAWSGGLGETQYF.

This clonotype was counted many times. V and J are TRBV10-3 and TRBJ1-1; no reliable D call. Per the germline V gene, CDR1 is ENHRY and CDR2 is SYGVKD. The CDR3 spans 14 residues. With 5 bases removed from V and 2 bases from J, the gap between germline ends came to 12 bases. The CDR3 region has the DNA TGTGCCATCAGTACAGTCTTCGCCAACACTGAAGCTTTCTTT. This codes for CAISTVFANTEAFF.

This clonotype occurred a few times. The chain links TRBV30 to TRBJ1-3; D unresolved. Germline V gene sequence: CDR1 GTSNPN, CDR2 SVGIG (reference sequence). The CDR3 has 14 residues. V lost 0 bases, J lost 4 bases, and 10 bases lay in between. The CDR3 region is CAWSVPPPGNTIYF. The CDR3 DNA reads as TGTGCCTGGAGTGTACCCCCCCCCGGAAACACCATATATTTT.

The J gene is TRBJ1-4, the V gene TRBV19; 12 positions match TRBD1. Unmatched junction bases numbered 12, after V lost 3 bases and J lost 7 bases. The length of the CDR3 is 18 residues. Germline CDR1 is LNHDA and CDR2 is SQIVND (reference sequence). CDR3 sequence (DNA): TGTGCCAGTAGTATCACCGGGACAGGGGGCGCAATAAGTGAAAAACTGTTTTTT. The encoded protein is CASSITGTGGAISEKLFF. Looking up the rest from reference TRBV19 and TRBJ1-4 gives the full variable domain: DGGITQSPKYLFRKEGQNVTLSCEQNLNHDAMYWYRQDPGQGLRLIYYSQIVNDFQKGDIAEGYSVSREKKESFPLTVTSAQKNPTAFYLCASSITGTGGAISEKLFFGSGTQLSVL.

There are many counts of this clonotype. The gene calls are TRBV6-1 and TRBJ2-3, with 8 bases aligning to TRBD1. The germline V gene has CDR1 MNHNS and CDR2 SASEGT. V trimming: 7 bases; J trimming: 2 bases; junction bases outside the gene matches: 11. The CDR3 is 16 residues long. The CDR3 sequence is CASTEGTGKFTDTQYF. DNA for the CDR3: TGTGCCAGCACCGAGGGGACAGGCAAATTCACAGATACGCAGTATTTT.

CDR3 residues: CASSFSLGEQFF. As DNA, the CDR3 is TGCGCCAGCAGCTTCAGCCTCGGGGAGCAGTTCTTC. This chain connects TRBV5-1 to TRBJ2-1; no reliable D call. V lost 2 bases and J 10 bases, leaving 10 bases between the germline ends. Per the germline V gene, CDR1 is SGHRS and CDR2 is YFSETQ. This CDR3 spans 12 amino acids. Filled out from reference TRBV5-1 and TRBJ2-1, the complete variable domain reads KAGVTQTPRYLIKTRGQQVTLSCSPISGHRSVSWYQQTPGQGLQFLFEYFSETQRNKGNFPGRFSGRQFSNSRSEMNVSTLELGDSALYLCASSFSLGEQFFGPGTRLTVL.

This clonotype was counted at least ten times. The CDR3 reads CASSWGREDNEQFF. The DNA of the CDR3 is TGTGCCAGCAGTTGGGGCCGGGAGGACAATGAGCAGTTCTTC. The chain is built from TRBV6-1 and TRBJ2-1; 7 positions match TRBD2. With V trimmed by 5 bases and J by 5 bases, 6 bases remained unmatched. The CDR3 consists of 14 residues. Looked up from germline, CDR1 is MNHNS and CDR2 is SASEGT.

This clonotype was counted at least ten times. The CDR3 sequence: CASSRGETGELFF. CDR3 nucleotides: TGTGCCAGCAGCCGGGGGGAGACCGGGGAGCTGTTTTTT. V and J are TRBV5-4 and TRBJ2-2; 7 nucleotides agree with TRBD2. Germline values: CDR1 SGHNT, CDR2 YYREEE (reference sequence). CDR3 size: 13 residues. Unmatched junction bases numbered 2, after V lost 4 bases and J lost 5 bases.

CDR3 bases: TGTGCCAGCAGTGACGGACTAGCGGGGGGGCCGACAGATACGCAGTATTTT. Its protein product is CASSDGLAGGPTDTQYF. The chain is built from TRBV5-4 and TRBJ2-3; 15 nucleotides line up with TRBD2. CDR1 is SGHNT, CDR2 YYREEE, per germline (reference sequence). The V gene end was trimmed by 5 bases and the J gene end by 3 bases; junction bases not matched to a gene: 7. The CDR3 covers 17 residues.

J is TRBJ1-4 and V is TRBV4-1; D is uncertain. The V gene's germline CDR1 is MGHRA and CDR2 YSYEKL. The CDR3 has 14 amino acids. Deletions cut 1 base from V and 8 bases from J, with 11 bases between. CDR3 in DNA: TGCGCCAGCAGCCAAGGAAACGGTCAGGAAAAACTGTTTTTT. Its protein is CASSQGNGQEKLFF.

This clonotype appeared many times. The chain links TRBV12-3 or TRBV12-4 to TRBJ2-7; D could derive from TRBD1 or TRBD2 (6 bases each). The CDR3 totals 16 residues. The germline V and J ends were trimmed by 5 bases and 2 bases, with 19 bases remaining between them. In DNA, the CDR3 is TGTGCCAGCAGTGGGCAAGAGGGGGGAAACACCTACGAGCAGTACTTC. This encodes CASSGQEGGNTYEQYF.

At least ten counts were recorded for this clonotype. The V call is TRBV3-1, the J call TRBJ2-1; D is undetermined. The CDR3 is 16 amino acids. The V end was cut by 1 base, the J end by 2 bases, with 12 bases between. CDR1 and CDR2 (germline): LGHDT, YNNKEL (reference sequence). The CDR3, as DNA: TGTGCCAGCAGCCAAGGGTTCGACCCGGCCTACAATGAGCAGTTCTTC. Its protein is CASSQGFDPAYNEQFF.

A few counts support this clonotype. The V gene is TRBV11-2, the J gene TRBJ2-5; 12 nucleotides match TRBD2. The CDR3 totals 15 residues. J lost 5 bases, V lost 4 bases, and 5 bases had no gene match. CDR1 SGHAT and CDR2 FQNNGV come from the germline V gene. The CDR3 loop reads CASSSTSGGMETQYF. The CDR3 DNA reads TGTGCCAGCAGCTCGACTAGCGGGGGTATGGAGACCCAGTACTTC.

This clonotype was observed at least ten times. The rearrangement joins TRBV11-3 to TRBJ2-1; 8 bases are shared with TRBD2. J lost 2 bases, V lost 5 bases, and 5 bases had no gene match. The CDR3 runs 15 residues. CDR1 is SGHNT, CDR2 YENEEA, per germline. The CDR3 region has the DNA TGTGCCAGCAGCGAACTTAGCGGGGCCTACAATGAGCAGTTCTTC. This sequence encodes CASSELSGAYNEQFF.

This clonotype was found many times. The chain joins TRBV2 to TRBJ1-2, with no clear D. The CDR3 runs 12 residues. The V and J ends lost 9 bases and 7 bases respectively, with 15 bases between them. The germline V gene encodes CDR1 SNHLY and CDR2 FYNNEI. CDR3 region: CARRTVLFGYTF. The CDR3 DNA is TGTGCCAGGCGGACGGTGTTATTTGGCTACACCTTC.

This clonotype came up a few times. The CDR3 region is CASSQGARAGGAETQYF. CDR3 DNA: TGCGCCAGCAGCCAAGGGGCCAGGGCGGGGGGTGCGGAGACCCAGTACTTC. The V gene is TRBV4-1, the J gene TRBJ2-5; 8 bases align to TRBD2. The CDR3 is 17 residues long. Trimming cost V 1 base and J 5 bases; bases outside gene matches: 12. Germline assignment: CDR1 MGHRA and CDR2 YSYEKL.

This clonotype was seen only once. The chain combines TRBV4-1 with TRBJ2-2; 8 bases are shared with TRBD2. Germline values: CDR1 MGHRA, CDR2 YSYEKL. The CDR3 runs to 16 residues. V shed 4 bases, J shed 2 bases, and the junction held 6 bases outside the gene matches. The DNA of the CDR3 is TGCGCCAGCAGCCTCCAGCGGGGGACCAACACCGGGGAGCTGTTTTTT. This translates into CASSLQRGTNTGELFF.

The J gene is TRBJ1-5, the V gene TRBV6-1, with D perhaps matching TRBD1 (5 bases). From germline, CDR1 is MNHNS and CDR2 SASEGT. V gave up 3 bases and J gave up 7 bases, with 10 bases separating them. The length of the CDR3 is 13 residues. CDR3 region: CASSDLGVQPQHF. CDR3 in DNA: TGTGCCAGCAGTGATCTGGGGGTCCAGCCCCAGCATTTT.

The sample holds many counts of this clonotype. This rearrangement joins TRBV3-1 to TRBJ1-1; D remains unclear. This CDR3 spans 11 amino acids. V was trimmed by 3 bases and J by 10 bases, leaving 9 bases between them. CDR1 is LGHDT and CDR2 is YNNKEL in the germline V gene (reference sequence). CDR3 in DNA: TGTGCCAGCAGCCATACGGGTGGAGCTTTCTTT. Translation: CASSHTGGAFF. The entire variable domain, with the rest obtained from reference TRBV3-1 and TRBJ1-1, is as follows: DTAVSQTPKYLVTQMGNDKSIKCEQNLGHDTMYWYKQDSKKFLKIMFSYNNKELIINETVPNRFSPKSPDKAHLNLHINSLELGDSAVYFCASSHTGGAFFGQGTRLTVV.

This clonotype appeared many times. The chain carries TRBV11-2 and TRBJ1-6; D is undetermined. Germline V gives CDR1 SGHAT, CDR2 FQNNGV. The CDR3 is 14 residues long. The V end was cut by 1 base, the J end by 9 bases, with 10 bases between. The CDR3 loop is CASSLGPRGSPLHF. The CDR3 coding sequence is TGTGCCAGCAGCTTAGGGCCAAGAGGTTCACCCCTCCACTTT.